Listed here are 17 T cell receptor beta chains from one sample, sequenced in a study of blood T cell repertoires in COVID-19. Data came from immunoSEQ multiplex PCR; TCRdb stores just in-frame clones and leaves some out. The top ten clones hold roughly 2.7% of a sample with about 230,000 clones, 75% to 90% of them seen once. The sequenced sample consisted of peripheral blood. The receptors were sampled from a man under 40 with COVID-19, enrolled during active disease.

In this sample, this clone turned up a few times. The chain combines TRBV28 with TRBJ1-2; possible D gene TRBD1, 5 bases. CDR3 length: 12 amino acids. V dropped 5 bases and J dropped 8 bases, with 12 bases sitting between them. The germline gives CDR1 MDHEN, CDR2 SYDVKM. The CDR3 is CASSNGGVGYTF. The CDR3 nucleotides read TGTGCCAGCAGTAACGGGGGAGTGGGCTACACCTTC.

CDR3 residues: CASSRVPKGGTEAFF. Here the CDR3 DNA reads TGCGCCAGCAGCCGAGTTCCGAAAGGGGGCACTGAAGCTTTCTTT. This rearrangement joins TRBV4-3 to TRBJ1-1; D is perhaps TRBD1 (6 bases). V lost 4 bases and J lost 4, with 16 bases in between. In germline, CDR1 is LGHNA, CDR2 YSLEER. This CDR3 comprises 15 residues.

In DNA form, the CDR3 reads TGTGCCAGTAGTCTAACGGCAGGTAATTCACCCCTCCACTTT. Amino acid sequence: CASSLTAGNSPLHF. The J gene is TRBJ1-6, the V gene TRBV19; D is unresolved. Deletions cut 5 bases from V and 6 bases from J, with 11 bases between. Germline lookup yields CDR1 LNHDA and CDR2 SQIVND (reference sequence). The CDR3 has 14 residues.

This chain links TRBV27 with TRBJ2-2; possibly TRBD2 for D (5 bases). The germline gives CDR1 MNHEY, CDR2 SMNVEV (reference sequence). This CDR3 has 15 residues. V shed 3 bases and J shed 6 bases, with 14 bases lying between them. CDR3 sequence reads: CASSLPPGFSGELFF. Here the CDR3 DNA reads TGTGCCAGCAGTTTGCCTCCGGGGTTCTCCGGGGAGCTGTTTTTT.

Comment on this clone: A much bigger clone sits one base away, suggesting this may be a read error. The chain combines TRBV7-2 with TRBJ2-7; D gene uncertain. The CDR3 extends over 12 amino acids. From germline, CDR1 is SGHTA and CDR2 FQGNSA. Trimming shortened V by 4 bases and J by 0 bases, and 4 bases separated the two germline ends. In DNA, the CDR3 is TGTGCCAGCAGCTCGAGCTCCTACGAGCAGTACTTC. Its protein product is CASSSSSYEQYF.

This clone was recorded only once. The CDR3 nucleotides are TGTGCCAGTACCAGCGGTGTGGGACAGGGGAATCAGCCCCAGCATTTT. Protein product: CASTSGVGQGNQPQHF. The genes are TRBV19 and TRBJ1-5, with 10 bases fitting TRBD1. This CDR3 is built from 16 residues. CDR1 is LNHDA and CDR2 is SQIVND in the germline V gene (reference sequence). V trimming: 7 bases; J trimming: 4 bases; junction bases outside the gene matches: 10. Looking up the rest from reference TRBV19 and TRBJ1-5 gives the full variable domain: DGGITQSPKYLFRKEGQNVTLSCEQNLNHDAMYWYRQDPGQGLRLIYYSQIVNDFQKGDIAEGYSVSREKKESFPLTVTSAQKNPTAFYLCASTSGVGQGNQPQHFGDGTRLSIL.

This chain links TRBV9 with TRBJ2-4, with 7 bases aligning to TRBD2. With V trimmed by 0 bases and J by 4 bases, 13 bases remained unmatched. The CDR3 totals 18 residues. Germline V gene lookup returns CDR1 SGDLS and CDR2 YYNGEE. The CDR3 nucleotides are TGTGCCAGCAGCGTAGCTCCCTCTGGGGGAGCGGGGAAAAACATTCAGTACTTC. Its protein product is CASSVAPSGGAGKNIQYF.

DNA of the CDR3: TGTGCCAGCAGCTTAGGGACTAGAGGTGAGCAGTTCTTC. Residues: CASSLGTRGEQFF. The chain couples TRBV11-3 to TRBJ2-1; 7 bases align to TRBD2. This CDR3 is 13 amino acids long. V gave up 1 base and J gave up 9 bases; unmatched junction bases: 3. Germline CDR1 and CDR2: SGHNT and YENEEA.

The chain joins TRBV19 to TRBJ2-7; no reliable D call. Per the germline V gene, CDR1 is LNHDA and CDR2 is SQIVND (reference sequence). Trimming took 4 bases from V and 3 from J, leaving 10 bases between them. This CDR3 is 13 amino acids long. CDR3: CASSRNANYEQYF. The CDR3 DNA follows: TGTGCCAGTAGTAGAAACGCGAACTACGAGCAGTACTTC. Supplemented by reference TRBV19 and TRBJ2-7, the full variable domain reads DGGITQSPKYLFRKEGQNVTLSCEQNLNHDAMYWYRQDPGQGLRLIYYSQIVNDFQKGDIAEGYSVSREKKESFPLTVTSAQKNPTAFYLCASSRNANYEQYFGPGTRLTVT.

This chain joins TRBV7-2 and TRBJ1-2; weak D call: TRBD1 (6 bases). V gave up 4 bases and J gave up 3 bases, with 15 bases separating them. This CDR3 is built from 15 residues. Germline values: CDR1 SGHTA, CDR2 FQGNSA. In nucleotides, the CDR3 is TGTGCCAGCAGCTCCCGCCGCAGGGGTTACTATGGCTACACCTTC. Translation gives CASSSRRRGYYGYTF.

This chain joins TRBV5-4 and TRBJ2-2; a possible D gene is TRBD2 (5 bases). The CDR3 runs 14 residues. V lost 0 bases and J lost 3, with 6 bases in between. The germline V gene has CDR1 SGHNT and CDR2 YYREEE (reference sequence). DNA for the CDR3: TGTGCCAGCAGCTTGGCGGGGTACACCGGGGAGCTGTTTTTT. This encodes CASSLAGYTGELFF.

The V gene is TRBV12-5, the J gene TRBJ2-3; 8 bases align to TRBD2. CDR1 LGHNT and CDR2 FRNRAP come from the germline V gene. With 2 bases clipped from V and 0 bases from J, the junction kept 4 bases outside the gene matches. The CDR3 loop spans 16 amino acids. Written as DNA, the CDR3 is TGTGCTAGTGGTTTGCGGGGGGGGACTAGCACAGATACGCAGTATTTT. It encodes CASGLRGGTSTDTQYF.

J is TRBJ1-5 and V is TRBV6-2 or TRBV6-3; 9 bases are shared with TRBD1. Trimming cost V 6 bases and J 2 bases; bases outside gene matches: 8. Germline V gives CDR1 MNHEY, CDR2 SVGEGT. The CDR3 loop spans 16 amino acids. CDR3 in amino acids: CASSSGTGLGNQPQHF. CDR3 sequence (DNA): TGTGCCAGCAGCTCCGGGACAGGGCTCGGCAATCAGCCCCAGCATTTT.

The genes are TRBV29-1 and TRBJ2-7; tentatively, D is TRBD2 (5 bases). V lost 4 bases to trimming and J lost 0 bases, with 10 bases between them. The CDR3 is 13 residues long. The germline gives CDR1 SQVTM, CDR2 ANQGSEA. The CDR3 DNA sequence: TGCAGCGTTGTGAGAGGGAACTCCTACGAGCAGTACTTC. Protein sequence: CSVVRGNSYEQYF.

The gene calls are TRBV4-2 and TRBJ1-5; D uncertain. The V and J ends lost 1 base and 4 bases respectively, with 11 bases between them. Germline assignment: CDR1 LGHNA and CDR2 YNFKEQ. This CDR3 contains 15 residues. CDR3 sequence reads: CASSQGVGVNQPQHF. CDR3 coding DNA: TGTGCCAGCAGCCAAGGAGTCGGGGTTAATCAGCCCCAGCATTTT.

The chain employs TRBV6-6 and TRBJ1-2, with D perhaps TRBD1 (5 bases). The length of the CDR3 is 13 residues. The germline gives CDR1 MNHNY, CDR2 SVGAGI (reference sequence). V shed 5 bases and J shed 4 bases, with 11 bases lying between them. CDR3 amino acids: CASSPGWGYGYTF. The CDR3 bases are TGTGCCAGCAGTCCAGGGTGGGGCTATGGCTACACCTTC.

V is TRBV29-1 and J is TRBJ2-7, with 12 bases fitting TRBD2. Per the germline V gene, CDR1 is SQVTM and CDR2 is ANQGSEA. Trimming removed 7 bases from V and 0 bases from J; junction bases left unmatched: 4. The CDR3 length is 14 residues. CDR3 in amino acids: CSARTSGNSYEQYF. The CDR3 region has the DNA TGCAGCGCGAGGACTAGCGGGAACTCCTACGAGCAGTACTTC.